The source of this T cell receptor (beta chain) is a study of T cells after yellow fever vaccination. This clonotype was counted many times. The target antigen is unknown. Study-wide findings and caveats: In FACS-sorted repertoires, abundant clonotypes from the bulk population could appear as contaminants.

Germline lookup yields CDR1 SEHNR and CDR2 FQNEAQ (reference sequence). V was cut by 4 bases and J by 5 bases, with 11 bases left in between. The length of the CDR3 is 13 residues. TCRdb ran MiXCR on the 5' RACE reads and lists one entry per CDR3 protein. Here the sample spans 250,000 to 400,000 distinct CDR3 sequences, around 4.4% being singletons. The sample in question was PBMCs, obtained 15 days after the yellow fever booster vaccination. The sequence was obtained from a man aged 18 to 30 who received the YFV17D yellow fever vaccine. The gene calls are TRBV7-9 and TRBJ1-2; the D is unclear. CDR3 bases: TGTGCCAGCAGCTCCCAGACCGATTATGGCTACACCTTC. This translates into CASSSQTDYGYTF. Drawing the rest from reference TRBV7-9 and TRBJ1-2, the complete variable domain is DTGVSQNPRHKITKRGQNVTFRCDPISEHNRLYWYRQTLGQGPEFLTYFQNEAQLEKSRLLSDRFSAERPKGSFSTLEIQRTEQGDSAMYLCASSSQTDYGYTFGSGTRLTVV.